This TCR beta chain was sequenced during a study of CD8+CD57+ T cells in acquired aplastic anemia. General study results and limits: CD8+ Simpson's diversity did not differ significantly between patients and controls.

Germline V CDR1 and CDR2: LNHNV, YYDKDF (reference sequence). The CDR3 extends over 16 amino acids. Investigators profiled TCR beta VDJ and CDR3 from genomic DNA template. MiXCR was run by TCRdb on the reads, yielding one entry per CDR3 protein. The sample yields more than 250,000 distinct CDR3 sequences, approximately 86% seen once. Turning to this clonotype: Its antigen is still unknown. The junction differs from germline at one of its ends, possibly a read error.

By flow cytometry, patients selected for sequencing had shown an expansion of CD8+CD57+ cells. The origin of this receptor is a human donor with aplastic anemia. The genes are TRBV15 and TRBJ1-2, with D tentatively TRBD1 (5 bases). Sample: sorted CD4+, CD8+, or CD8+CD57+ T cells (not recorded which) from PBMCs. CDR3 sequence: CAASRDMQGSPYGYTF. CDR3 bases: TGTGCCGCCAGCAGAGATATGCAGGGATCCCCCTATGGCTACACCTTC. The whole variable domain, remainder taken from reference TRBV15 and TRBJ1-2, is DAMVIQNPRYQVTQFGKPVTLSCSQTLNHNVMYWYQQKSSQAPKLLFHYYDKDFNNEADTPDNFQSRRPNTSFCFLDIRSPGLGDTAMYLCAASRDMQGSPYGYTFGSGTRLTVV.